This TCR beta chain was captured by sequencing in a study of shared clonotypes between healthy human individuals. Assay: immunoSEQ multiplex PCR; the TCRdb copy retains only in-frame clones and omits some. The sample has 650,000 to 700,000 clones, 90% seen once. Specimen: memory CD8+ T cells from PBMCs. Subset denoted: CD45RO+ cells pooled with CCR7-negative TemRA cells. The source is a man aged 18-30 years in good health. Some clones in this sample may be carry-over from other donors' samples.

The CDR3 loop reads CASSSPASGIISGPYF. CDR3 nucleotides: TGTGCCAGCAGTTCCCCCGCTAGCGGGATTATTTCAGGTCCGTACTTC. This chain links TRBV27 with TRBJ2-7, with 9 bases identical to TRBD2. Losses at the gene ends were 4 bases for V and 12 bases for J; bases not matched to a gene: 19. This CDR3 is 16 amino acids long. Germline V gene data show CDR1 as MNHEY and CDR2 as SMNVEV (reference sequence).